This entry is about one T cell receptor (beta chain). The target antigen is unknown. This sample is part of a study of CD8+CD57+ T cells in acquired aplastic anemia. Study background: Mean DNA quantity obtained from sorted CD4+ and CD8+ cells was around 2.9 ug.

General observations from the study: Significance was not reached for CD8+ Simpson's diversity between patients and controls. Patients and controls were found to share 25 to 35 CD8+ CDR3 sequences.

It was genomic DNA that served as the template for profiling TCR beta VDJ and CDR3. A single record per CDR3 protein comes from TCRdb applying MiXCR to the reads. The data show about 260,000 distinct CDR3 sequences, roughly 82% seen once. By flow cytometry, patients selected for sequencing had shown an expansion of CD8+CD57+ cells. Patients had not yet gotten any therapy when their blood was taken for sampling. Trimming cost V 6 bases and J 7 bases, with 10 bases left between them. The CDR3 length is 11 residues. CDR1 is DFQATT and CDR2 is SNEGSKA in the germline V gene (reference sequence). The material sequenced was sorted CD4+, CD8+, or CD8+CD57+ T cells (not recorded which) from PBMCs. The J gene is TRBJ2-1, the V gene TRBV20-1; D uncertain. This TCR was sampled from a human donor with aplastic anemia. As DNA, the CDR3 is TGCAGTGCCGTCGAGGTAAATGAGCAGTTCTTC. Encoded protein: CSAVEVNEQFF.